This T cell receptor (beta chain) came from a study of blood T cells in healthy people across ages. This clonotype appeared a few times. Its antigen remains unidentified. PCR was performed a second time for about 7 to 11 cycles using a sample-barcoded 5' primer and a J-beta primer mix. Each cDNA was tagged by a template-switch adaptor containing 12 random nucleotides. TCRdb re-called the 5' RACE reads through MiXCR, storing one row per CDR3 protein. This table holds 550,000 to 600,000 distinct CDR3 sequences, approximately 25% found once. Peripheral blood from each donor was collected in a volume of 8 to 10 milliliters. Findings and caveats of the study: It was found that TCR beta diversity correlated strongly with the percentage of naive T cells. Per million T cells, TCR beta diversity dropped roughly linearly as age increased.

CDR1 and CDR2 (germline): SGHRS, YFSETQ. V trimming: 5 bases; J trimming: 3 bases; junction bases outside the gene matches: 4. The CDR3 sequence is 14 residues long. The sequencing input was blood. The chain is built from TRBV5-1 and TRBJ2-3; 9 nucleotides agree with TRBD2. This receptor was taken from a woman aged 70-85 years in good health. Written as DNA, the CDR3 is TGCGCCAGCAGTACTCTAGCGGGGACAGATACGCAGTATTTT. Translated, it gives CASSTLAGTDTQYF.